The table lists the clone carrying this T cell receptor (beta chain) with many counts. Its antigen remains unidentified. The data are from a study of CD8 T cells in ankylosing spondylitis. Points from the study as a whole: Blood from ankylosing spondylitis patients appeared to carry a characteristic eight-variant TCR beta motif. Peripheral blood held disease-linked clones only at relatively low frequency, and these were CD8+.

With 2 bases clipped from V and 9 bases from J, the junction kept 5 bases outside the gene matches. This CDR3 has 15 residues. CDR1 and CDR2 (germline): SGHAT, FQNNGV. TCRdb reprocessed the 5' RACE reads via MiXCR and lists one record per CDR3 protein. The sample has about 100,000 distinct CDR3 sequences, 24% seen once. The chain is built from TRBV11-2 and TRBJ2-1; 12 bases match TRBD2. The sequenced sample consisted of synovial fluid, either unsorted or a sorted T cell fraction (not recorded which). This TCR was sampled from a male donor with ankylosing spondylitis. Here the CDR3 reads CASSLNLAGGTEQFF. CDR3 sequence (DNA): TGTGCCAGCAGCTTAAACCTAGCGGGAGGGACTGAGCAGTTCTTC.